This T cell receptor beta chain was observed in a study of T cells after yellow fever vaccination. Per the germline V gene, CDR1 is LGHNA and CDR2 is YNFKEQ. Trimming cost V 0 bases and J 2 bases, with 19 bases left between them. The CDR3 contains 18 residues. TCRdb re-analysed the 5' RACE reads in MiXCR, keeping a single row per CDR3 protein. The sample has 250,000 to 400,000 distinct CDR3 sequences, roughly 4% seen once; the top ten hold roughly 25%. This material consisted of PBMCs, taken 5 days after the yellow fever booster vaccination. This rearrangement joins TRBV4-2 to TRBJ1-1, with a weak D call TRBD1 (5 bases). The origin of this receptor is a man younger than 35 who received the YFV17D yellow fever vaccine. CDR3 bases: TGTGCCAGCAGCCAAGATGGCCCTCGGGGGGGTTACAACACTGAAGCTTTCTTT. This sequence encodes CASSQDGPRGGYNTEAFF.